This is a list of T cell receptor beta chains from one sample in a study of beta chain features in type 1 diabetes. Sequencing used immunoSEQ multiplex PCR; TCRdb keeps in-frame clones, though not all of them. The table includes approximately 170,000 clones, 7.8% detected once. The specimen was central memory CD4+ T cells from blood. The receptors shown here come from a woman in her thirties or forties with type 1 diabetes. The CDR3 runs from the conserved cysteine through the conserved F or W.

TRBV5-4 CASSLGQGGYEQYF
TRBV18 CASSPLTSGRVTGELFF
TRBV7-8 CASSRTSGGTYNEQFF
TRBV7-9 CASSLGGGRTDTQYF
TRBV5-1 CASSIAGTGREVTEAFF
TRBV7-2 CASSLGWTGNQPQHF
TRBV7-2 CASSLSPGRALGAFF
TRBV18 CASSPSLNRARQETQYF
TRBV9 CASSLRKGVAKNIQYF
TRBV4-3 CASSQDKGRNEQFF
TRBV4-3 CASSTEGMRGHEQFF
TRBV28 CASSPQAGADTQYF
TRBV18 CASSPRTGTGVTEAFF
TRBV7-3 CASSFSVSYEQYF
TRBV7-2 CASSPRDTQYF
TRBV18 CASSPGAGGSLRGYTF
TRBV7-2 CASSLELAGYLKGEWQFF
TRBV4-3 CASSQWATGAGYTF
TRBV5-5 CASSLWGGDTEAFF
TRBV7-9 CASSFEVRGQSYTF
TRBV2 CASSRTSTNTGELFF
TRBV28 CASSFQRGSEQFF
TRBV19 CASSPSPREAFF
TRBV28 CASSLNVGSQNIQYF
TRBV7-2 CASSLAQESFF
TRBV5-1 CASSTQGGPQYF
TRBV28 CASREGQDEQYF
TRBV7-2 CASSSQGTNTEAFF
TRBV19 CASSSEGALNNSPLHF
TRBV6-1 CASRSVGREQFF
TRBV27 CASRGQGGQPQHF
TRBV11-1 CASSPGLAGETQYF
TRBV5-1 CASSEVEGTEAFF
TRBV5-8 CASSARQGIETQYF
TRBV28 CASSSPGEVPSLNGYTF
TRBV12-5 CASRAPSGEQYF
TRBV28 CASSPNTGVGNQPQHF
TRBV28 CASSTPGTSGRAKQFF
TRBV9 CASKTGAATNEKLFF
TRBV18 CASSPITLRDRTYEQYF
TRBV9 CASSPERLRNTEAFF
TRBV7-9 CASSSQGGEEKLFF